This TCR beta chain was recovered during a study of T-cell memory formation after mild COVID-19. This clonotype was picked up a small number of times. What it binds is unknown. TCRdb reprocessed the 5' RACE reads with MiXCR, giving one entry per CDR3 protein. Of 110,000 to 150,000 distinct CDR3 sequences listed, roughly a quarter are singletons. The CDR3 runs to 13 residues. V was clipped by 3 bases and J by 2 bases; unmatched bases: 4. Germline lookup yields CDR1 SQVTM and CDR2 ANQGSEA. Study results and limitations: The study detected some responding clones in pre-infection memory, suggesting cross-reactive memory joined.

The receptor's source is an adult woman who had mild COVID-19 (a few samples of this study predate the infection). Cell type and time point are not known. The sample consisted of PBMCs or a T cell subset sorted from them (not recorded which). The gene calls are TRBV29-1 and TRBJ2-7, with 7 bases matching TRBD2. The CDR3 region has the DNA TGCAGCGTTGACCCCAGCGGGACCTACGAGCAGTACTTC. It codes for CSVDPSGTYEQYF.